Listed below are T cell receptor beta chains from one sample, sequenced in a study of T cells in narcolepsy. Assay used: immunoSEQ multiplex PCR; TCRdb lists only in-frame clones, some missing. This repertoire shows approximately 38,000 clones, 75% to 90% found once; its top ten account for more than 0.65%. Sequenced input: CD45RA- memory CD4+ T cells from PBMCs. The receptor source for this set is a human donor with narcolepsy. The CDR3 runs from the conserved cysteine through the conserved F or W. A D gene is named only where the DNA matches it firmly. Some rows mark clone size as missing; the rest say once, few, many or name a class of expanded clone.

J gene | clone size | D gene | V gene | CDR3 protein | CDR3 DNA
TRBJ1-1 | . | . | TRBV20-1 | CSASIAEAFF | TGCAGTGCTAGTATCGCTGAAGCTTTCTTT
TRBJ2-3 | . | TRBD2 | TRBV5-6 | CASSLLGRGGTDTQYF | TGTGCCAGCAGCTTATTGGGTCGGGGGGGCACAGATACGCAGTATTTT
TRBJ2-3 | . | TRBD2 | TRBV15 | CATSRRLAGEPDTQYF | TGTGCCACCAGCAGGCGACTAGCGGGAGAACCAGATACGCAGTATTTT
TRBJ1-2 | . | . | TRBV19 | CASSIGGDSAYTF | TGTGCCAGTAGTATAGGAGGGGATTCCGCCTACACCTTC
TRBJ1-5 | . | . | TRBV19 | CASRMAGNDNQPQHF | TGTGCCAGTAGGATGGCTGGGAACGACAATCAGCCCCAGCATTTT
TRBJ1-5 | . | . | TRBV10-3 | CAIRGEGSNQPQHF | TGTGCCATTAGGGGAGAGGGCAGCAATCAGCCCCAGCATTTT
TRBJ2-1 | . | . | TRBV19 | CATTTGVAINEQFF | TGTGCCACCACTACGGGGGTCGCTATCAATGAGCAGTTCTTC
TRBJ2-3 | . | . | TRBV11-3 | CASSLDRGRDLLYF | TGTGCCAGCAGCTTAGATCGGGGCAGGGACCTCCTTTATTTT
TRBJ1-1 | . | TRBD1 | TRBV11-2 | CASSSRQGYTEAFF | TGTGCCAGCAGCTCCCGACAGGGGTATACTGAAGCTTTCTTT
TRBJ2-3 | . | . | TRBV6-5 | CASSRGRSDTQYF | TGTGCCAGCAGCCGGGGGCGGTCCGATACGCAGTATTTT
TRBJ1-6 | once | . | TRBV7-2 | CASSLDNRGNSPLHF | TGTGCCAGCAGCTTAGACAACCGGGGCAATTCACCCCTCCACTTT
TRBJ2-5 | . | . | TRBV7-8 | CASSLAASQETQYF | TGTGCCAGCAGCTTAGCGGCTAGTCAAGAGACCCAGTACTTC
TRBJ2-7 | once | TRBD1 | TRBV5-1 | CASSQTGEIYEQYF | TGCGCCAGCAGCCAGACAGGGGAAATCTACGAGCAGTACTTC
TRBJ2-6 | few | TRBD2 | TRBV7-3 | CASSLGGAPGANVLTF | TGTGCCAGCAGCCTGGGAGGGGCTCCCGGGGCCAACGTCCTGACTTTC
TRBJ1-3 | . | TRBD1 | TRBV28 | CASSTPLGGSGNTIYF | TGTGCCAGCAGTACCCCCTTAGGGGGCTCCGGAAACACCATATATTTT
TRBJ1-4 | once | . | TRBV2 | CASSEASVAGGEKLFF | TGTGCCAGCAGTGAAGCCTCAGTCGCGGGGGGCGAAAAACTGTTTTTT
TRBJ1-1 | once | . | TRBV18 | CASSPERTSNTEAFF | TGTGCCAGCTCACCAGAGCGGACCTCGAACACTGAAGCTTTCTTT
TRBJ2-7 | . | . | TRBV12-1 | CASSFDGRRGPYYEQYF | TGTGCCAGCAGCTTTGATGGTCGGCGGGGGCCTTACTACGAGCAGTACTTC
TRBJ1-2 | . | TRBD1 | TRBV18 | CASSRDRGLPNYGYTF | TGTGCCAGCTCACGGGACAGGGGGCTGCCAAACTATGGCTACACCTTC
TRBJ1-1 | . | . | TRBV18 | CASSPSGNTEAFF | TGTGCCAGCTCACCGTCCGGGAACACTGAAGCTTTCTTT
TRBJ2-2 | once | . | TRBV7-2 | CASSLALGELFF | TGTGCCAGCAGCCTTGCCCTGGGGGAGCTGTTTTTT
TRBJ2-7 | . | . | TRBV20-1 | CSAREDHEQYF | TGCAGTGCTAGAGAGGACCACGAGCAGTACTTC
TRBJ2-7 | . | . | TRBV7-2 | CASSLLFGGSYEQYF | TGTGCCAGCAGCTTATTGTTTGGAGGGAGCTACGAGCAGTACTTC
TRBJ2-4 | . | . | TRBV4-2 | CASSQDLGNNIQYF | TGTGCCAGCAGCCAAGATCTGGGAAACAACATTCAGTACTTC
TRBJ1-1 | . | . | TRBV18 | CASSPQESKTEAFF | TGTGCCAGCTCACCACAGGAGTCTAAGACTGAAGCTTTCTTT
TRBJ2-7 | . | TRBD2 | TRBV5-4 | CASSFGASGGTYEQYF | TGTGCCAGCAGCTTTGGTGCTAGCGGGGGGACTTACGAGCAGTACTTC
TRBJ1-2 | . | . | TRBV27 | CASSQRAGHGYTF | TGTGCCAGCAGCCAAAGGGCAGGGCATGGCTACACCTTC
TRBJ2-2 | . | . | TRBV6-6 | CASSYPGDKNTGELFF | TGTGCCAGCAGTTACCCAGGGGACAAGAACACCGGGGAGCTGTTTTTT
TRBJ1-3 | . | . | TRBV7-2 | CASSLSADSGNTIYF | TGTGCCAGCAGCTTAAGTGCTGACTCTGGAAACACCATATATTTT
TRBJ2-7 | . | TRBD1 | TRBV30 | CAWSVDPGGEQYF | TGTGCCTGGAGCGTAGACCCAGGGGGCGAGCAGTACTTC
TRBJ2-2 | . | . | TRBV7-8 | CASSYTVKTGELFF | TGTGCCAGCAGCTACACAGTCAAGACCGGGGAGCTGTTTTTT
TRBJ2-7 | . | . | TRBV7-2 | CASSRGSSYEQYF | TGTGCCAGCAGCAGGGGGAGCTCCTACGAGCAGTACTTC
TRBJ1-4 | . | . | TRBV30 | CAWGRSSEKLFF | TGTGCCTGGGGTAGAAGTTCTGAAAAACTGTTTTTT
TRBJ1-5 | . | . | TRBV28 | CAGQGVNQPQHF | TGTGCCGGTCAGGGTGTAAATCAGCCCCAGCATTTT
TRBJ2-7 | once | . | TRBV4-3 | CASSQDLRYEQYF | TGCGCCAGCAGCCAAGATTTGCGGTACGAGCAGTACTTC
TRBJ1-2 | . | . | TRBV11-2 | CASSLDRALREGYTF | TGTGCCAGCAGCTTAGACCGGGCCCTAAGAGAGGGCTACACCTTC
TRBJ2-5 | . | . | TRBV7-3 | CASSLNNQETQYF | TGTGCCAGCAGCTTAAACAACCAAGAGACCCAGTACTTC
TRBJ2-5 | . | . | TRBV2 | CASSDGGAGTQYF | TGTGCCAGCAGTGACGGGGGCGCGGGGACCCAGTACTTC
TRBJ2-3 | . | TRBD1 | TRBV4-2 | CASSQEGQTTDTQYF | TGTGCCAGCAGCCAAGAGGGACAGACCACAGATACGCAGTATTTT
TRBJ2-3 | . | TRBD2 | TRBV11-3 | CASSSGLAGGEDTQYF | TGTGCCAGCAGTTCCGGACTAGCGGGGGGGGAGGATACGCAGTATTTT
TRBJ1-2 | . | . | TRBV11-2 | CASSLIGGSYGYTF | TGTGCCAGCAGCTTAATTGGCGGGAGCTATGGCTACACCTTC
TRBJ1-6 | . | TRBD1 | TRBV28 | CASSSSGTGLGNSPLHF | TGTGCCAGCAGTTCGTCCGGGACAGGACTAGGTAATTCACCCCTCCACTTT
TRBJ2-3 | . | . | TRBV21-1 | CASRRNPRDRIADTQYF | TGTGCCAGCAGGAGGAACCCCCGGGACAGAATAGCAGATACGCAGTATTTT
TRBJ1-5 | . | . | TRBV2 | CASRRVGSNQPQHF | TGTGCCAGCAGAAGGGTCGGTAGCAATCAGCCCCAGCATTTT
TRBJ1-3 | once | . | TRBV5-5 | CASSLGFSGNTIYF | TGTGCCAGCAGCTTAGGATTCTCTGGAAACACCATATATTTT
TRBJ2-7 | once | . | TRBV7-8 | CASSLAGTQYF | TGTGCCAGCAGCTTAGCTGGGACACAGTACTTC
TRBJ1-1 | . | TRBD1 | TRBV6-5 | CASSLRTGMNTEAFF | TGTGCCAGCAGTCTACGGACAGGGATGAACACTGAAGCTTTCTTT
TRBJ2-1 | . | . | TRBV7-9 | CASSLGWGLGEQFF | TGTGCCAGCAGCTTAGGGTGGGGTTTGGGAGAGCAGTTCTTC
TRBJ1-1 | . | . | TRBV7-9 | CASSLLDYEAFF | TGTGCCAGCAGCTTACTCGACTATGAAGCTTTCTTT
TRBJ2-3 | . | TRBD2 | TRBV7-8 | CATGTSGRSDTQYF | TGTGCCACCGGGACTAGCGGGAGGTCAGATACGCAGTATTTT
TRBJ2-7 | . | . | TRBV27 | CASWRGGEQYF | TGTGCCAGCTGGAGGGGTGGCGAGCAGTACTTC